One and the same sample provided the 11 T cell receptor beta chains below, sequenced in a study of blood T cell repertoires in COVID-19. Profiling relied on immunoSEQ multiplex PCR, and the TCRdb table lists in-frame clones only, not all of them. The sample has about 24,000 clones, 80% to 90% seen once. Sequencing was done on a sample of peripheral blood. The receptors were sampled from a man between 70 and 80 years old with acute or convalescent COVID-19.

This clone appeared a few times. V and J are TRBV3-1 (or the pseudogene TRBV3-2) and TRBJ1-3; D unclear. Looked up from germline, CDR1 is LGHDT and CDR2 is YNNKEL (reference sequence). The CDR3 spans 11 residues. The V end lost 1 base, the J end lost 14 bases, and 9 bases lay between the germline ends. For the CDR3, the DNA is TGTGCCAGCAGCCAAGGCCGTCACTTATATTTT. Translated: CASSQGRHLYF.

V is TRBV27 and J is TRBJ2-1; the D gene is possibly TRBD1 (6 bases). The CDR3 consists of 13 residues. Germline V gives CDR1 MNHEY, CDR2 SMNVEV (reference sequence). V was trimmed by 8 bases and J by 5 bases, leaving 13 bases between them. The CDR3 sequence: CASRNRVHNEQFF. The CDR3 bases are TGTGCCAGCCGCAACAGGGTACACAATGAGCAGTTCTTC.

The J gene is TRBJ2-7, the V gene TRBV2, with 9 bases matching TRBD1. This CDR3 is 15 amino acids long. From germline, CDR1 is SNHLY and CDR2 FYNNEI. V lost 3 bases to trimming and J lost 1 base; unmatched junction nucleotides: 4. This chain's CDR3 is CASSDFDRGSYEQYF. The CDR3 region has the DNA TGTGCCAGCAGTGACTTCGACAGGGGGTCCTACGAGCAGTACTTC.

The gene calls are TRBV4-2 and TRBJ2-5; TRBD1 aligns across 8 bases. Germline V gene lookup returns CDR1 LGHNA and CDR2 YNFKEQ. V lost 1 base to trimming and J lost 5 bases; unmatched junction nucleotides: 9. The CDR3 is 16 amino acids. The CDR3 is CASSQVDRVKEETQYF. CDR3 DNA sequence: TGTGCCAGCAGCCAAGTGGACAGGGTCAAGGAGGAGACCCAGTACTTC.

This chain links TRBV7-2 with TRBJ2-7, with 8 nucleotides matching TRBD2. The V gene end was trimmed by 5 bases and the J gene end by 2 bases; junction bases not matched to a gene: 11. In germline, CDR1 is SGHTA, CDR2 FQGNSA. The CDR3 totals 16 residues. In nucleotides, the CDR3 is TGTGCCAGCAGCCCGACCCGAACTAGCGGACCCTACGAGCAGTACTTC. Translating it yields CASSPTRTSGPYEQYF.

This clone was found once. The rearrangement joins TRBV30 to TRBJ2-7, with 7 bases matching TRBD1. The length of the CDR3 is 12 residues. The ends lost 2 bases at V and 2 bases at J; junction bases unmatched: 0. CDR1 GTSNPN and CDR2 SVGIG come from the germline V gene (reference sequence). This CDR3 is CAWSTGAYEQYF. CDR3 in DNA: TGTGCCTGGAGTACAGGGGCCTACGAGCAGTACTTC.

V gene TRBV3-1 (or the pseudogene TRBV3-2) combines with J gene TRBJ1-1; D gene unclear. Germline CDR1 LGHDT, CDR2 YNNKEL (reference sequence). CDR3 length equals 13 residues. V was clipped by 1 base and J by 5 bases, with 8 bases between them. CDR3 sequence reads: CASSQGGETEAFF. The CDR3 coding sequence is TGTGCCAGCAGCCAAGGTGGGGAGACTGAAGCTTTCTTT.

This chain links TRBV5-1 with TRBJ2-1; TRBD2 agrees at 12 bases. The CDR3 has 15 residues. V shed 4 bases and J 6 bases; nucleotides not matched to a gene: 5. The V gene's germline CDR1 is SGHRS and CDR2 YFSETQ. The CDR3 loop is CASSQGLAGLNEQFF. Here the CDR3 DNA reads TGCGCCAGCAGCCAAGGACTAGCGGGACTCAATGAGCAGTTCTTC.

V usage is TRBV5-1 and J usage is TRBJ1-2; 7 bases fit TRBD1. Per germline, CDR1 SGHRS and CDR2 YFSETQ. This CDR3 region has 17 residues. Trimming removed 1 base from V and 0 bases from J; junction bases left unmatched: 9. The CDR3 DNA is TGCGCCAGCAGCTTGACTCCGGGACAGAGAGCTAACTATGGCTACACCTTC. It specifies CASSLTPGQRANYGYTF. Combining the CDR3 with reference TRBV5-1 and TRBJ1-2 gives the whole variable domain KAGVTQTPRYLIKTRGQQVTLSCSPISGHRSVSWYQQTPGQGLQFLFEYFSETQRNKGNFPGRFSGRQFSNSRSEMNVSTLELGDSALYLCASSLTPGQRANYGYTFGSGTRLTVV.

The chain employs TRBV7-2 and TRBJ2-1; D is unresolved. Germline V gives CDR1 SGHTA, CDR2 FQGNSA. This CDR3 is built from 13 residues. V shed 3 bases and J shed 3 bases, with 6 bases lying between them. CDR3 amino acids: CASSFRVYNEQFF. CDR3 bases: TGTGCCAGCAGCTTTCGAGTCTACAATGAGCAGTTCTTC. Full variable domain (remainder filled in from reference TRBV7-2 and TRBJ2-1): GAGVSQSPSNKVTEKGKDVELRCDPISGHTALYWYRQSLGQGLEFLIYFQGNSAPDKSGLPSDRFSAERTGGSVSTLTIQRTQQEDSAVYLCASSFRVYNEQFFGPGTRLTVL.

In DNA, the CDR3 is TGTGCCACCAGCAGAGAGGGACAGGAATTCAATCAGCCCCAGCATTTT. It specifies CATSREGQEFNQPQHF. The genes are TRBV15 and TRBJ1-5, with TRBD1 matching over 8 bases. With 0 bases clipped from V and 3 bases from J, the junction kept 4 bases outside the gene matches. Per the germline V gene, CDR1 is LNHNV and CDR2 is YYDKDF (reference sequence). The CDR3 covers 16 residues.